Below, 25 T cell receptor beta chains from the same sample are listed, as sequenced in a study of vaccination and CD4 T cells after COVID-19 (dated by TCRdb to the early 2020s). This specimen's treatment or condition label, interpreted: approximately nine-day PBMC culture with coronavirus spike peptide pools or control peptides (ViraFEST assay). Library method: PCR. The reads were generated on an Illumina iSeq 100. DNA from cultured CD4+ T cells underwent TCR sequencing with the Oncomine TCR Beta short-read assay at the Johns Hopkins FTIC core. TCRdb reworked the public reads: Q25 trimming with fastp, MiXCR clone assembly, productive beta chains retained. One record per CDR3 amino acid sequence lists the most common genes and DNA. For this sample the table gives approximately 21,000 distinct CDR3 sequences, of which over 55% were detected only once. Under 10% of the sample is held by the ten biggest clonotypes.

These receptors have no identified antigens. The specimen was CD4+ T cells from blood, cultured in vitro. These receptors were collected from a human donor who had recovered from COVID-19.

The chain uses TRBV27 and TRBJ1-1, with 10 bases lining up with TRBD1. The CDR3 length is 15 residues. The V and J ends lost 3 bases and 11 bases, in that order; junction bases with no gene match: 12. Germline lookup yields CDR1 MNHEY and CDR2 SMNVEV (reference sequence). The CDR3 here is CASSLVTGGVILAFF. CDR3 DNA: TGTGCCAGCAGTTTGGTGACAGGGGGCGTTATTCTCGCTTTCTTT.

This CDR3 reads CASRMGGGAGNQPQHF. Here the CDR3 DNA reads TGTGCCAGCAGGATGGGAGGGGGCGCGGGCAATCAGCCCCAGCATTTT. The V call is TRBV2, the J call TRBJ1-5, with 7 bases that match TRBD1. This CDR3 has 16 residues. The V and J ends lost 6 bases and 2 bases, in that order; junction bases with no gene match: 10. CDR1 is SNHLY, CDR2 FYNNEI, per germline.

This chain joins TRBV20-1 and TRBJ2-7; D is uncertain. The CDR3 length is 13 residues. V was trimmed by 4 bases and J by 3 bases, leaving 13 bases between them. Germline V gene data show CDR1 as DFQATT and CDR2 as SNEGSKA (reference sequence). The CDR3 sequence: CSATQGPLYEQYF. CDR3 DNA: TGCAGTGCTACCCAAGGACCCCTCTACGAGCAGTACTTC.

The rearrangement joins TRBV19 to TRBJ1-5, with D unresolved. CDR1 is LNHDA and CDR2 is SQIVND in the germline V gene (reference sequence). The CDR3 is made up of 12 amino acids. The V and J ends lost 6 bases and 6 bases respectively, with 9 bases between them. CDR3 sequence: CASRSNFQPQHF. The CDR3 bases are TGTGCCAGTAGGAGTAACTTTCAGCCCCAGCATTTT.

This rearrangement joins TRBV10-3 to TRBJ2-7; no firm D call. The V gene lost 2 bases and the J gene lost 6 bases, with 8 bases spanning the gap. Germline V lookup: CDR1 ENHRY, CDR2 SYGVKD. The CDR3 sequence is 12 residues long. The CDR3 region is CAISEGFVEQYF. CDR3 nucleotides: TGTGCCATCAGTGAGGGGTTTGTCGAGCAGTACTTC.

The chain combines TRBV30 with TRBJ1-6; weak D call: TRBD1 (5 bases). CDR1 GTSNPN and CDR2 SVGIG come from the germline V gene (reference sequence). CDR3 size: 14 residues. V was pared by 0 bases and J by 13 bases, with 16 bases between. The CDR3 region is CAWSVRGGEFPLHF. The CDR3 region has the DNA TGTGCCTGGAGTGTACGGGGAGGGGAATTCCCCCTCCACTTT. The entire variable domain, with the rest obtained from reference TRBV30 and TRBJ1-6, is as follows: SQTIHQWPATLVQPVGSPLSLECTVEGTSNPNLYWYRQAAGRGLQLLFYSVGIGQISSEVPQNLSASRPQDRQFILSSKKLLLSDSGFYLCAWSVRGGEFPLHFGNGTRLTVT.

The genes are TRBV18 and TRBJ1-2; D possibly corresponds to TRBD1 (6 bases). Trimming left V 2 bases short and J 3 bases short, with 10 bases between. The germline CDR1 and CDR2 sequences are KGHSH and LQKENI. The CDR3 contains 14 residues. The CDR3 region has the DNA TGTGCCAGCTCACCAACCGGACAGTACTATGGCTACACCTTC. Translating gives CASSPTGQYYGYTF.

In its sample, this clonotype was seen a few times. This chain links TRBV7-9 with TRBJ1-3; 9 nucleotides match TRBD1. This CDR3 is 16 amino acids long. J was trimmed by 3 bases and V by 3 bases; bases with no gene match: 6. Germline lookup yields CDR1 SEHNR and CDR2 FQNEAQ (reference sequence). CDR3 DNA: TGTGCCAGCAGCTTCCTACAGGGGGCATTTGGAAACACCATATATTTT. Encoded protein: CASSFLQGAFGNTIYF. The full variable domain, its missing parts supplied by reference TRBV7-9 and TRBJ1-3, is DTGVSQNPRHKITKRGQNVTFRCDPISEHNRLYWYRQTLGQGPEFLTYFQNEAQLEKSRLLSDRFSAERPKGSFSTLEIQRTEQGDSAMYLCASSFLQGAFGNTIYFGEGSWLTVV.

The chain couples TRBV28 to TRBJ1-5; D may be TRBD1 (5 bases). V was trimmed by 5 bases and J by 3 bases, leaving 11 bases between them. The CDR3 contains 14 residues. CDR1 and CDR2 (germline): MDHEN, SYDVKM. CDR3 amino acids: CASSRQTNNQPQHF. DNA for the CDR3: TGTGCCAGCAGTCGACAGACGAACAATCAGCCCCAGCATTTT.

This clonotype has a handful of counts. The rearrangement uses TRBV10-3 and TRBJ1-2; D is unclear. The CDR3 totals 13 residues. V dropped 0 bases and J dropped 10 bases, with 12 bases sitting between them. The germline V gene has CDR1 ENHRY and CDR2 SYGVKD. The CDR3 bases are TGTGCCATCAGTGAGTCGTCGCCCGTTCCCTACACCTTC. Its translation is CAISESSPVPYTF.

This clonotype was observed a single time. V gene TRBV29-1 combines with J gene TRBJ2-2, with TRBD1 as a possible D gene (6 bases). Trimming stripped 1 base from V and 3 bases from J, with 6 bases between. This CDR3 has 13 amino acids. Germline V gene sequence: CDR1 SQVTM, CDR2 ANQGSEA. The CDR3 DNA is TGCAGCGTTGAAGGACAGGACACCGGGGAGCTGTTTTTT. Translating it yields CSVEGQDTGELFF.

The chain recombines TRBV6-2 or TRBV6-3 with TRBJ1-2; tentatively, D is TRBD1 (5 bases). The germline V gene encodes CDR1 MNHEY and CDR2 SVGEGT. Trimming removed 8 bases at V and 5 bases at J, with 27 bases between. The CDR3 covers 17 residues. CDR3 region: CASGLGGVAVPPYGYTF. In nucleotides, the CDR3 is TGTGCCAGCGGCCTCGGGGGGGTTGCCGTACCTCCGTATGGCTACACCTTC.

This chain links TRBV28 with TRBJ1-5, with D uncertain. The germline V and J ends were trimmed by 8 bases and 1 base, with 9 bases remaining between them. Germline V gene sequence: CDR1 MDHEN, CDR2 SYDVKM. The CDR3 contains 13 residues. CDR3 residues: CASDPISNQPQHF. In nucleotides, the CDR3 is TGTGCCAGCGATCCAATAAGCAATCAGCCCCAGCATTTT.

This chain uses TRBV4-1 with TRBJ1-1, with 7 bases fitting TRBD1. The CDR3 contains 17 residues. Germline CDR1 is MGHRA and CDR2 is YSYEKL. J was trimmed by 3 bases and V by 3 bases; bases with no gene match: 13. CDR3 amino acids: CASSHAGMGTAYTEAFF. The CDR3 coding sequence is TGCGCCAGCAGCCACGCCGGAATGGGGACAGCCTACACTGAAGCTTTCTTT.

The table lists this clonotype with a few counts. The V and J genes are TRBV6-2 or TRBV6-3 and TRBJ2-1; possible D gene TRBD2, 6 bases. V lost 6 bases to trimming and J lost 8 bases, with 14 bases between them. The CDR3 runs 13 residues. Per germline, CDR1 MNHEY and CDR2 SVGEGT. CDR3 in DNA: TGTGCCAGCAGATCCGGGGGTCGGGATGAGCAGTTCTTC. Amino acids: CASRSGGRDEQFF.

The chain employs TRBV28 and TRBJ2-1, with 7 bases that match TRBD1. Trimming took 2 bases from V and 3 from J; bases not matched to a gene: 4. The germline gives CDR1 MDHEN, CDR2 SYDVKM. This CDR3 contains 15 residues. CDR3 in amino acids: CASSLRQGVYNEQFF. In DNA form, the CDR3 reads TGTGCCAGCAGTTTACGACAGGGAGTCTACAATGAGCAGTTCTTC.

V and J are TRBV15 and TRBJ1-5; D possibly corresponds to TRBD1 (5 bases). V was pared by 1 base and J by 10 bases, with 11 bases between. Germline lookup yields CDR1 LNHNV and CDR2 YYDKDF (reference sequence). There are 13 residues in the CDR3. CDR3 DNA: TGTGCCACCAGCAGAGGGGGCGGAGTCCCCCAGCATTTT. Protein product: CATSRGGGVPQHF.

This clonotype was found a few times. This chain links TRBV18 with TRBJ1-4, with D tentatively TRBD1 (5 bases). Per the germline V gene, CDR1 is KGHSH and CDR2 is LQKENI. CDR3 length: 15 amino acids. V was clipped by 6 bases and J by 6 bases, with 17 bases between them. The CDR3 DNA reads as TGTGCCAGCTCTCAACTAGGAGGGGCGGATGAAAAACTGTTTTTT. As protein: CASSQLGGADEKLFF.

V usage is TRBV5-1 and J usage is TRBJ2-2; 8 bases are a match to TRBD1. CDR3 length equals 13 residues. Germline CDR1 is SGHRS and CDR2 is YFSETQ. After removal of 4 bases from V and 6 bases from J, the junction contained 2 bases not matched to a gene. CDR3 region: CASSPTGAGELFF. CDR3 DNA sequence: TGCGCCAGCAGCCCGACAGGGGCCGGGGAGCTGTTTTTT.

CDR3 sequence: CASSSPPGQPNTEAFF. The CDR3 DNA is TGTGCCAGCAGTTCACCCCCGGGACAACCAAACACTGAAGCTTTCTTT. The V and J genes are TRBV7-3 and TRBJ1-1, with D possibly being TRBD1 (6 bases). This CDR3 has 16 amino acids. V gave up 6 bases and J gave up 2 bases, with 19 bases separating them. Germline loops: CDR1 SGHTA, CDR2 FQGTGA.

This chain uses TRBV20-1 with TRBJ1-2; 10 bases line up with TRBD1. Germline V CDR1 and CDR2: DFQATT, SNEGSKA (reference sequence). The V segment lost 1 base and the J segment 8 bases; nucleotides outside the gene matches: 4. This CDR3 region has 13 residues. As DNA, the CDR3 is TGCAGTGCTAGAGTCGACAGGGGGCAGGGCTACACCTTC. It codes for CSARVDRGQGYTF.

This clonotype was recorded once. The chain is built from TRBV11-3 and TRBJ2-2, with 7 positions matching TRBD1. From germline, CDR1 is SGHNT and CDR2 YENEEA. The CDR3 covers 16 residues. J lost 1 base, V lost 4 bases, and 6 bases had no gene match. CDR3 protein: CASSSSGTVNTGELFF. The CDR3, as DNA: TGTGCCAGCAGCTCTTCAGGGACAGTGAACACCGGGGAGCTGTTTTTT.

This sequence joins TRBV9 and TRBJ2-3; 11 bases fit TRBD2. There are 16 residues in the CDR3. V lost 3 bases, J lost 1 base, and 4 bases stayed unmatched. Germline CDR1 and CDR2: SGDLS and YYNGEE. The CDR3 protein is CASSAVAGGRTDTQYF. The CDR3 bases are TGTGCCAGCAGCGCCGTAGCGGGAGGGCGCACAGATACGCAGTATTTT. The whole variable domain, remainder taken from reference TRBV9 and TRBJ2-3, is DSGVTQTPKHLITATGQRVTLRCSPRSGDLSVYWYQQSLDQGLQFLIQYYNGEERAKGNILERFSAQQFPDLHSELNLSSLELGDSALYFCASSAVAGGRTDTQYFGPGTRLTVL.

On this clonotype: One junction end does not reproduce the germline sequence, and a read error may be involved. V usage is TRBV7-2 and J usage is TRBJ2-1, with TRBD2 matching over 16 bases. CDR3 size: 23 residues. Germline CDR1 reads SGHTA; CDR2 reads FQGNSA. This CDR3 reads CASSQDLTTPGLAGGRAYNEQFF. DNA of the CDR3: TGCGCCAGCAGCCAAGATTTGACCACACCGGGACTAGCGGGAGGGAGGGCCTACAATGAGCAGTTCTTC.

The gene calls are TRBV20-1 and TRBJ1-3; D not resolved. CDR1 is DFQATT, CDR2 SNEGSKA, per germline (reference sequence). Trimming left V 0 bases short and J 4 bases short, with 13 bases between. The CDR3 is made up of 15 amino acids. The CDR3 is CSARDPGIGGNTIYF. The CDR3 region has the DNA TGCAGTGCTAGAGATCCCGGGATAGGGGGAAACACCATATATTTT.